Below are 14 T cell receptor beta chains sequenced from a single sample in a study of blood T cell repertoires in COVID-19. The assay was immunoSEQ multiplex PCR, and TCRdb's table has in-frame clones only and misses some. The profile shows 180,000 or so clones, 80% to 85% of them singletons. The material sequenced was peripheral blood. The origin of the receptors is a human donor with acute or convalescent COVID-19. The donor label of this sample is uncertain.

This clone came up once. V usage is TRBV29-1 and J usage is TRBJ1-5, with no clear D. The CDR3 totals 13 residues. V lost 4 bases and J lost 4, with 11 bases in between. Per the germline V gene, CDR1 is SQVTM and CDR2 is ANQGSEA. The CDR3 sequence is CSVVDGGNQPQHF. Written as DNA, the CDR3 is TGCAGCGTTGTGGACGGCGGGAATCAGCCCCAGCATTTT.

In this sample, this clone turned up once. Written as DNA, the CDR3 is TGTGCCAGCAGTTCCCGGGGGGGAAGGGCTGGGGGTTCACCCCTCCACTTT. Protein product: CASSSRGGRAGGSPLHF. The chain uses TRBV28 and TRBJ1-6; a weak D match, TRBD1 (5 bases). Germline assignment: CDR1 MDHEN and CDR2 SYDVKM. CDR3 length equals 17 residues. V lost 4 bases and J 9 bases, leaving 22 bases between the germline ends.

This clone was counted once. The gene calls are TRBV30 and TRBJ2-7; TRBD1 aligns across 10 bases. Germline V gives CDR1 GTSNPN, CDR2 SVGIG (reference sequence). J was trimmed by 6 bases and V by 3 bases; bases with no gene match: 2. The CDR3 spans 12 residues. CDR3: CAWRDRGVEQYF. The CDR3 bases are TGTGCCTGGAGGGACAGGGGGGTCGAGCAGTACTTC.

This clone was seen a few times. The CDR3 DNA sequence: TGTGCCAGCAGCTTACATGGGGCCGAAGCTTTCTTT. Residues: CASSLHGAEAFF. V is TRBV11-2 and J is TRBJ1-1, with D possibly being TRBD1 (5 bases). Trimming cost V 2 bases and J 8 bases, with 9 bases left between them. Germline V gene lookup returns CDR1 SGHAT and CDR2 FQNNGV. CDR3 length: 12 amino acids.

This clone was observed once. V and J are TRBV9 and TRBJ1-2, with a possible D match to TRBD1 (5 bases). The CDR3 extends over 12 amino acids. The V gene lost 3 bases and the J gene lost 5 bases, with 8 bases spanning the gap. Germline assignment: CDR1 SGDLS and CDR2 YYNGEE. The CDR3 DNA sequence: TGTGCCAGCAGCGCTCAGGGTTATGGCTACACCTTC. Translation: CASSAQGYGYTF.

This chain connects TRBV5-1 to TRBJ1-4; 10 bases map to TRBD1. Germline-derived CDR1 and CDR2 are SGHRS and YFSETQ. This CDR3 region has 14 residues. The V segment lost 6 bases and the J segment 7 bases; nucleotides outside the gene matches: 6. The CDR3 coding sequence is TGCGCCAGCACCTCGACAGGGGGCCGTGAAAAACTGTTTTTT. Amino acids: CASTSTGGREKLFF.

The chain is built from TRBV28 and TRBJ1-1; D remains unclear. CDR1 MDHEN and CDR2 SYDVKM come from the germline V gene. The CDR3 has 13 residues. Trimming took 10 bases from V and 1 from J, leaving 13 bases between them. In DNA, the CDR3 is TGTGCCACCCTCACCCCAGGGAACACTGAAGCTTTCTTT. Translating it yields CATLTPGNTEAFF. Drawing the rest from reference TRBV28 and TRBJ1-1, the complete variable domain is DVKVTQSSRYLVKRTGEKVFLECVQDMDHENMFWYRQDPGLGLRLIYFSYDVKMKEKGDIPEGYSVSREKKERFSLILESASTNQTSMYLCATLTPGNTEAFFGQGTRLTVV.

CDR3 in amino acids: CSVGTGRAEAFF. The CDR3 DNA reads as TGCAGCGTTGGGACAGGGAGAGCTGAAGCTTTCTTT. V usage is TRBV29-1 and J usage is TRBJ1-1, with TRBD1 matching over 8 bases. Germline CDR1 is SQVTM and CDR2 is ANQGSEA. The CDR3 is made up of 12 amino acids. With 4 bases clipped from V and 6 bases from J, the junction kept 4 bases outside the gene matches.

J is TRBJ2-7 and V is TRBV3-1 (or the pseudogene TRBV3-2); D might be TRBD1 (5 bases). The CDR3 extends over 14 amino acids. Germline V gene lookup returns CDR1 LGHDT and CDR2 YNNKEL (reference sequence). V gave up 1 base and J gave up 4 bases, with 11 bases separating them. CDR3 sequence (DNA): TGTGCCAGCAGCCAAGGGACACCCAGTTACGAGCAGTACTTC. It yields the protein CASSQGTPSYEQYF.

V gene TRBV2 combines with J gene TRBJ1-5; 10 bases align to TRBD1. CDR1 is SNHLY, CDR2 FYNNEI, per germline. This CDR3 spans 15 amino acids. After removal of 6 bases from V and 6 bases from J, the junction contained 8 bases not matched to a gene. This CDR3 is CASRGPGQGSQPQHF. The CDR3 DNA sequence: TGTGCCAGCAGGGGACCGGGACAGGGGTCTCAGCCCCAGCATTTT.

CDR3 residues: CASSPNRGRWTGELFF. DNA of the CDR3: TGCGCCAGCAGCCCAAACAGGGGGAGGTGGACCGGGGAGCTGTTTTTT. The chain recombines TRBV5-1 with TRBJ2-2; 8 bases map to TRBD1. The V and J ends lost 4 bases and 5 bases, in that order; junction bases with no gene match: 10. This CDR3 comprises 16 residues. The V gene's germline CDR1 is SGHRS and CDR2 YFSETQ.

This rearrangement joins TRBV15 to TRBJ1-4; perhaps TRBD1 as D (6 bases). Germline V gene sequence: CDR1 LNHNV, CDR2 YYDKDF (reference sequence). The V end was cut by 4 bases, the J end by 4 bases, with 10 bases between. This CDR3 has 14 amino acids. CDR3 in amino acids: CATSTDRRNEKLFF. CDR3 nucleotides: TGTGCCACCAGCACGGACAGACGTAATGAAAAACTGTTTTTT.

The V gene is TRBV15, the J gene TRBJ2-3; D perhaps matches TRBD1 (6 bases). Trimming shortened V by 0 bases and J by 1 base, and 14 bases separated the two germline ends. The CDR3 runs to 17 residues. Germline V gives CDR1 LNHNV, CDR2 YYDKDF (reference sequence). The CDR3 DNA is TGTGCCACCAGCAGAGATCTCAGGGGCGCTGGCACAGATACGCAGTATTTT. Translating it yields CATSRDLRGAGTDTQYF. Using reference TRBV15 and TRBJ2-3 for the parts outside the CDR3, the full variable domain is DAMVIQNPRYQVTQFGKPVTLSCSQTLNHNVMYWYQQKSSQAPKLLFHYYDKDFNNEADTPDNFQSRRPNTSFCFLDIRSPGLGDTAMYLCATSRDLRGAGTDTQYFGPGTRLTVL.

This chain joins TRBV7-3 and TRBJ2-3; TRBD2 matches 13 bases. CDR1 and CDR2 from the germline V gene are SGHTA and FQGTGA. With V trimmed by 1 base and J by 4 bases, 11 bases remained unmatched. This CDR3 has 19 residues. CDR3 nucleotide sequence: TGTGCCAGCAGCTTAAGAACTTCTGGACTAGCGGGAGCCTCAGATACGCAGTATTTT. It specifies CASSLRTSGLAGASDTQYF.